Sequencing of this T cell receptor (beta chain) was carried out in a study of cytomegalovirus exposure and HLA in healthy donors (TCRdb year 2017). Broadly, across the study: The roughly 670 repertoires of the first cohort and the 95 to 150 validation repertoires were produced on the same platform, according to a later analysis. The study aimed to test whether signatures of past pathogen exposure could be identified by cataloging public T cell receptors. Besides the first cohort of around 670 subjects, a separate validation cohort made up of roughly 120 different subjects was used. The study combined high-throughput TCR immunosequencing, statistical association of individual TCRs with disease status, and machine learning to predict cytomegalovirus infection status.

The CDR3 goes from the cysteine to the phenylalanine over 15 residues. This entry keeps only the CDR3 DNA: 45 bases, framed from base 1. Comment on this clone: Its antigen remains unidentified. No qualities accompany the bases; no much larger clone lies one base away.

The donors were included in the validation cohort of approximately 130 subjects, a group kept apart from the approximately 650-subject first cohort. General findings and caveats noted by the study authors: The classifier was reported to diagnose cytomegalovirus status with high specificity and sensitivity in both the original cohort and the validation cohort. A later analysis found that TCRs clustered in the first cohort also tended to co-occur in the approximately 120 validation repertoires, with more than 90% of cluster scores above 0. The authors suggested that the approach could potentially be generalized to other disease states and immunological phenotypes. In vitro tests confirmed that a few of the cytomegalovirus-associated TCR beta chains recognize cytomegalovirus antigens. Across donors, most TCR sequences were observed very rarely, whereas some public TCRs were present in many individuals. The study listed approximately 150 TCR beta chains as associated with cytomegalovirus. All 120 or so repertoires were used to score co-occurrence in the validation cohort in a later analysis, because that analysis had no HLA typing for the cohort.

The library was made by the immunoSEQ multiplex PCR assay. The source study handled its data this way. A statistical classification framework was built to diagnose cytomegalovirus status from the catalog of TCR beta chain sequences. TCRdb retrieved this table from immuneACCESS and kept in-frame rearrangements only. Not all clones are present; in checked studies, unresolved V genes account for under half, and no reason is known for the remainder. Clone size and V and J calls were adopted from that table, with D and trimming inferred from the DNA. For this sample there are roughly 330,000 clones; roughly nine tenths appear just once. The ten largest clones capture roughly 1.1% of the sample.

The TCR was taken from a woman between 25 and 40 years old in good health and CMV-seropositive. The chain is encoded by TRBV7-5 joined to TRBJ1-2; TRBD1 is the table's D call, not checked against the DNA. TRBV7-5 is classified as a pseudogene. The sample consisted of PBMCs. The nucleotide sequence is TGTGCCAGAAGCCCCCCGAACCGAGACAGGGGTGGCTACACCTTC. The resulting protein is CARSPPNRDRGGYTF.